What follows are 32 T cell receptor beta chains derived from one specimen sequenced in a study of T cell clones after liver transplantation. Using immunoSEQ multiplex PCR, the repertoire was profiled, and TCRdb retains in-frame clones only, with some absent. The data show 70,000 to 95,000 clones, around four fifths seen once. The sequenced sample was CD4+ T cells from blood, obtained at the 22-month timepoint. These receptors were collected from a human patient who received a liver transplant. Some T cells may be graft donor cells.

The chain links TRBV5-1 to TRBJ2-7; the D gene is possibly TRBD1 (5 bases). The CDR3 is made up of 14 amino acids. Germline V gene sequence: CDR1 SGHRS, CDR2 YFSETQ. The V end lost 0 bases, the J end lost 7 bases, and 14 bases lay between the germline ends. The CDR3 loop reads CASSLGRDVGEQYF. CDR3 in DNA: TGCGCCAGCAGCTTGGGCAGGGATGTTGGGGAGCAGTACTTC.

This sequence joins TRBV2 and TRBJ2-7; the match to TRBD1 covers 9 bases. CDR1 and CDR2 from the germline V gene are SNHLY and FYNNEI. V shed 4 bases, J shed 11 bases, and the junction held 12 bases outside the gene matches. This CDR3 spans 14 amino acids. This CDR3 reads CASSADRDREHKYF. The CDR3 DNA reads TGTGCCAGCAGTGCGGACCGGGACAGGGAGCATAAGTACTTC.

The CDR3 DNA reads as TGCGCCAGCAGCGCCACGGCGGGGGGGCTGGAGACCCAGTACTTC. Encoded protein: CASSATAGGLETQYF. The chain recombines TRBV5-1 with TRBJ2-5; 9 nucleotides match TRBD2. The CDR3 has 15 residues. Trimming took 4 bases from V and 5 from J; bases not matched to a gene: 9. Looked up from germline, CDR1 is SGHRS and CDR2 is YFSETQ.

The chain is built from TRBV7-2 and TRBJ2-6; D may match TRBD1 or TRBD2 (5 bases each). Trimming removed 4 bases from V and 5 bases from J, with 6 bases in between. The CDR3 runs to 13 residues. Per the germline V gene, CDR1 is SGHTA and CDR2 is FQGNSA. This CDR3 reads CASSWGWANVLTF. For the CDR3, the DNA is TGTGCCAGCAGCTGGGGGTGGGCCAACGTCCTGACTTTC.

This clone was detected a few times. The rearrangement joins TRBV19 to TRBJ1-1; TRBD1 agrees at 7 bases. The CDR3 contains 15 residues. V lost 3 bases and J lost 3; bases outside the gene matches: 7. Germline V gene lookup returns CDR1 LNHDA and CDR2 SQIVND (reference sequence). CDR3 sequence reads: CASSIRQGRDTEAFF. The CDR3 DNA follows: TGTGCCAGTAGTATCCGACAGGGTCGGGACACTGAAGCTTTCTTT.

The chain has TRBV14 and TRBJ2-2; D not resolved. The CDR3 totals 13 residues. V gave up 4 bases and J gave up 0 bases, with 3 bases separating them. The germline gives CDR1 SGHDN, CDR2 FVKESK. CDR3 DNA sequence: TGTGCCAGCAGCCCATCGAACACCGGGGAGCTGTTTTTT. Protein sequence: CASSPSNTGELFF.

The genes are TRBV11-3 and TRBJ2-7, with 10 bases that match TRBD2. The V gene end was trimmed by 5 bases and the J gene end by 6 bases; junction bases not matched to a gene: 10. Germline V gene lookup returns CDR1 SGHNT and CDR2 YENEEA. The CDR3 is 15 residues long. This CDR3 reads CASSDPSSGSFEQYF. CDR3 sequence (DNA): TGTGCCAGCAGCGACCCTTCTAGCGGGAGCTTCGAGCAGTACTTC.

The chain links TRBV28 to TRBJ1-4; D call uncertain. V lost 3 bases to trimming and J lost 5 bases, with 10 bases between them. CDR1 is MDHEN and CDR2 is SYDVKM in the germline V gene. The CDR3 consists of 14 residues. The CDR3 here is CASSFPERNEKLFF. The CDR3 DNA follows: TGTGCCAGCAGTTTCCCAGAGAGGAATGAAAAACTGTTTTTT.

The chain's CDR3 is CASSPGAGGTINEQFF. CDR3 in DNA: TGTGCCAGCAGCCCCGGAGCGGGGGGAACGATCAATGAGCAGTTCTTC. The chain carries TRBV7-2 and TRBJ2-1; TRBD2 matches 9 bases. This CDR3 spans 16 amino acids. V dropped 5 bases and J dropped 6; count of bases not matched to a gene: 11. The germline V gene has CDR1 SGHTA and CDR2 FQGNSA.

There are a few counts of this clone. V gene TRBV4-3 combines with J gene TRBJ2-2; possibly TRBD2 for D (6 bases). CDR3 length equals 16 residues. CDR1 and CDR2 from the germline V gene are LGHNA and YSLEER. Trimming cost V 0 bases and J 2 bases, with 10 bases left between them. The chain's CDR3 is CASSQDSGLNTGELFF. CDR3 nucleotides: TGCGCCAGCAGCCAAGACTCGGGACTCAACACCGGGGAGCTGTTTTTT.

This sequence joins TRBV10-3 and TRBJ2-5; a possible D gene is TRBD2 (6 bases). Germline values: CDR1 ENHRY, CDR2 SYGVKD. The CDR3 totals 16 residues. V gave up 6 bases and J gave up 5 bases, with 22 bases separating them. CDR3: CAISGRLVGNSETQYF. In DNA form, the CDR3 reads TGTGCCATCAGCGGAAGACTAGTTGGAAACTCGGAGACCCAGTACTTC.

This sequence joins TRBV5-4 and TRBJ1-2, with 11 nucleotides matching TRBD1. The CDR3 is made up of 16 amino acids. The ends lost 9 bases at V and 8 bases at J; junction bases unmatched: 18. Germline loops: CDR1 SGHNT, CDR2 YYREEE (reference sequence). CDR3 region: CATHDATSRTGGGYTF. The CDR3 DNA reads TGTGCCACCCACGATGCAACATCGAGGACAGGGGGCGGCTACACCTTC.

This rearrangement joins TRBV7-2 to TRBJ2-5, with D perhaps matching TRBD2 (6 bases). The CDR3 contains 15 residues. The germline gives CDR1 SGHTA, CDR2 FQGNSA. Trimming took off 1 base at V and 5 bases at J, with 14 bases between the two ends. CDR3 DNA sequence: TGTGCCAGCAGCTTAGGGAGACTAGATTCGGAGACCCAGTACTTC. This codes for CASSLGRLDSETQYF.

The chain is built from TRBV5-8 and TRBJ1-1; no clear D gene. V lost 0 bases and J lost 0, with 9 bases in between. Germline CDR1 and CDR2: SGHTS and YDEGEE. The CDR3 contains 15 residues. The chain's CDR3 is CASSLVSFMNTEAFF. The CDR3 region has the DNA TGTGCCAGCAGCTTGGTCTCATTTATGAACACTGAAGCTTTCTTT.

This chain links TRBV5-1 with TRBJ1-1; TRBD1 matches 10 bases. Losses at the gene ends were 4 bases for V and 4 bases for J; bases not matched to a gene: 13. This CDR3 spans 17 amino acids. Germline CDR1 reads SGHRS; CDR2 reads YFSETQ. In nucleotides, the CDR3 is TGCGCCAGCAGCGAGGGAAGGACAGGGGGAGCGATCACTGAAGCTTTCTTT. This translates into CASSEGRTGGAITEAFF.

The V and J genes are TRBV6-1 and TRBJ2-5, with no clear D. The germline gives CDR1 MNHNS, CDR2 SASEGT. V was clipped by 2 bases and J by 5 bases, with 12 bases between them. The CDR3 covers 14 residues. The chain's CDR3 is CASSELPAPETQYF. CDR3 coding DNA: TGTGCCAGCAGTGAACTTCCCGCTCCGGAGACCCAGTACTTC.

The chain recombines TRBV19 with TRBJ2-1; D uncertain. CDR3 length equals 13 residues. V gave up 4 bases and J gave up 6 bases, with 10 bases separating them. CDR1 is LNHDA, CDR2 SQIVND, per germline (reference sequence). CDR3 amino acids: CASSTGSPNEQFF. The CDR3 DNA follows: TGTGCCAGTAGTACGGGCAGCCCCAATGAGCAGTTCTTC.

This clone came up once. The chain couples TRBV19 to TRBJ1-2; D perhaps matches TRBD1 (5 bases). CDR1 is LNHDA, CDR2 SQIVND, per germline (reference sequence). The V end was cut by 6 bases, the J end by 7 bases, with 15 bases between. This CDR3 has 13 amino acids. The CDR3 DNA sequence: TGTGCCAGTAGCGCCGGGGGTTCGGGTGGCTACACCTTC. Its protein product is CASSAGGSGGYTF.

The chain recombines TRBV7-2 with TRBJ2-2; possible D gene TRBD2, 7 bases. Germline loops: CDR1 SGHTA, CDR2 FQGNSA. V gave up 5 bases and J gave up 4 bases, with 17 bases separating them. The CDR3 has 16 residues. The CDR3 reads CASSPRAGAITGELFF. In DNA form, the CDR3 reads TGTGCCAGCAGCCCCAGGGCGGGGGCAATCACCGGGGAGCTGTTTTTT.

This chain connects TRBV9 to TRBJ2-1; 7 bases align to TRBD2. Germline loops: CDR1 SGDLS, CDR2 YYNGEE. V lost 4 bases to trimming and J lost 6 bases; unmatched junction nucleotides: 16. The CDR3 length is 17 residues. The CDR3 nucleotides are TGTGCCAGCAGCTCCCTCACGGGGGGAGAAGACCTCAATGAGCAGTTCTTC. Protein product: CASSSLTGGEDLNEQFF.

The chain carries TRBV27 and TRBJ2-1, with TRBD2 matching over 11 bases. The CDR3 is made up of 14 amino acids. Trimming took 6 bases from V and 7 from J; bases not matched to a gene: 5. The germline V gene has CDR1 MNHEY and CDR2 SMNVEV (reference sequence). CDR3 DNA sequence: TGTGCCAGCAGAATAGCGGGGGGGCGGAATGAGCAGTTCTTC. As protein: CASRIAGGRNEQFF.

The chain links TRBV4-3 to TRBJ2-1; 12 nucleotides line up with TRBD2. After removal of 4 bases from V and 4 bases from J, the junction contained 14 bases not matched to a gene. Germline-derived CDR1 and CDR2 are LGHNA and YSLEER. This CDR3 is 19 amino acids long. CDR3 sequence: CASSRASGGATISYNEQFF. The CDR3 coding sequence is TGCGCCAGCAGCCGGGCTAGCGGGGGGGCCACAATCTCGTACAATGAGCAGTTCTTC.

The V and J genes are TRBV6-4 and TRBJ1-2; 8 bases agree with TRBD1. Per the germline V gene, CDR1 is MRHNA and CDR2 is SNTAGT. V was clipped by 0 bases and J by 6 bases; unmatched bases: 3. The CDR3 extends over 14 amino acids. CDR3 amino acids: CASSDSDREDGYTF. The CDR3 bases are TGTGCCAGCAGTGACTCGGACAGGGAAGATGGCTACACCTTC.

This clone was recorded once. The rearrangement joins TRBV6-1 to TRBJ1-2; D gene unclear. Germline CDR1 reads MNHNS; CDR2 reads SASEGT. This CDR3 is 13 amino acids long. V was cut by 7 bases and J by 4 bases, with 13 bases left in between. The CDR3, as DNA: TGTGCCAGCACGGGAGAGTGGGGCTATGGCTACACCTTC. This translates into CASTGEWGYGYTF.

The gene calls are TRBV9 and TRBJ2-7, with 7 bases matching TRBD1. The CDR3 is 16 amino acids. With V trimmed by 3 bases and J by 0 bases, 9 bases remained unmatched. Germline V gene sequence: CDR1 SGDLS, CDR2 YYNGEE. The CDR3 DNA reads as TGTGCCAGCAGCGCAACACAGGGGTCTAGCTCCTACGAGCAGTACTTC. This encodes CASSATQGSSSYEQYF.

The chain has TRBV5-1 and TRBJ2-1; 10 bases fit TRBD2. The CDR3 runs 15 residues. Germline CDR1 and CDR2: SGHRS and YFSETQ. V dropped 0 bases and J dropped 9; count of bases not matched to a gene: 6. CDR3 nucleotide sequence: TGCGCCAGCAGCTTGGTTAGCGGGGGGCAGGGTGAGCAGTTCTTC. Translation: CASSLVSGGQGEQFF.

The CDR3 is CASSPPGQPYAGYTF. In nucleotides, the CDR3 is TGTGCCAGCAGCCCTCCGGGACAGCCTTATGCTGGCTACACCTTC. The gene calls are TRBV5-6 and TRBJ1-2; TRBD1 matches at 7 bases. The CDR3 runs to 15 residues. After removal of 4 bases from V and 7 bases from J, the junction contained 13 bases not matched to a gene. The V gene's germline CDR1 is SGHDT and CDR2 YYEEEE.

V and J are TRBV30 and TRBJ2-2; D uncertain. Germline V gene lookup returns CDR1 GTSNPN and CDR2 SVGIG (reference sequence). V lost 4 bases and J lost 7, with 7 bases in between. There are 11 residues in the CDR3. CDR3 in amino acids: CAWNTGGELFF. The CDR3 nucleotides are TGTGCCTGGAATACGGGCGGGGAGCTGTTTTTT.

The chain couples TRBV28 to TRBJ2-7; a possible D gene is TRBD1 (7 bases). The CDR3 spans 14 residues. CDR1 MDHEN and CDR2 SYDVKM come from the germline V gene. V shed 7 bases and J shed 1 base, with 14 bases lying between them. This CDR3 is CASTRGAASYEQYF. In DNA, the CDR3 is TGTGCCAGCACCAGGGGGGCGGCTTCCTACGAGCAGTACTTC.

On this clone: The junction differs from germline at one of its ends, possibly a read error. Different DNA sequences within this sample yield the same CDR3. The chain links TRBV6-1 to TRBJ2-2, with 8 bases that match TRBD2. Germline V gene lookup returns CDR1 MNHNS and CDR2 SASEGT. CDR3 length: 14 amino acids. The chain's CDR3 is CASTAGGYTGELFF. As DNA, the CDR3 is TGTGCCAGCACTGCGGGGGGATACACTGGGGAGCTGTTTTTT.

The rearrangement joins TRBV6-6 to TRBJ1-2; the D gene is possibly TRBD1 (6 bases). From germline, CDR1 is MNHNY and CDR2 SVGAGI (reference sequence). CDR3 length: 15 amino acids. V dropped 7 bases and J dropped 4 bases, with 19 bases sitting between them. The CDR3 sequence: CASTPAGSGAYGYTF. CDR3 DNA: TGTGCCAGCACCCCCGCTGGGTCAGGGGCCTATGGCTACACCTTC.

The chain couples TRBV5-1 to TRBJ1-2; D remains ambiguous. The germline CDR1 and CDR2 sequences are SGHRS and YFSETQ. This CDR3 has 12 residues. Trimming cost V 3 bases and J 7 bases, with 10 bases left between them. CDR3 in DNA: TGCGCCAGCAGCTCAGGTGGGGTTGGCTACACCTTC. Protein: CASSSGGVGYTF.